This T cell receptor beta chain originates from a study of blood T cells in healthy people across ages. Whole-study results and caveats: Among T cells, TCR beta diversity per million cells dropped roughly linearly as age rose. Since the PBMCs were unsorted, naive and antigen-experienced cells could not be conclusively compared.

Comments on this clonotype: No antigen is known for it.

CDR1 is DFQATT, CDR2 SNEGSKA, per germline (reference sequence). The ends lost 4 bases at V and 2 bases at J; junction bases unmatched: 5. The CDR3 contains 15 residues. The authors isolated at least 6.5 million PBMCs per sample. Then a second PCR, running roughly 7 to 11 cycles, was carried out with a sample-barcoded 5' primer and a J-beta primer mix. Each cDNA molecule was tagged by a template-switch adaptor with 12 random nucleotides. TCRdb independently ran MiXCR on the 5' RACE reads; one entry per CDR3 protein. The sample gives fewer than 1 million distinct CDR3 sequences, 40% to 50% of which show up once; around 21% is in the top ten.

The sequence was collected from a man aged 55 to 70 in good health. The V and J genes are TRBV20-1 and TRBJ2-1, with 10 bases fitting TRBD2. Source material: blood. Here the CDR3 reads CSAKIAGGTYNEQFF. In nucleotides, the CDR3 is TGCAGTGCTAAAATAGCGGGGGGAACCTACAATGAGCAGTTCTTC.